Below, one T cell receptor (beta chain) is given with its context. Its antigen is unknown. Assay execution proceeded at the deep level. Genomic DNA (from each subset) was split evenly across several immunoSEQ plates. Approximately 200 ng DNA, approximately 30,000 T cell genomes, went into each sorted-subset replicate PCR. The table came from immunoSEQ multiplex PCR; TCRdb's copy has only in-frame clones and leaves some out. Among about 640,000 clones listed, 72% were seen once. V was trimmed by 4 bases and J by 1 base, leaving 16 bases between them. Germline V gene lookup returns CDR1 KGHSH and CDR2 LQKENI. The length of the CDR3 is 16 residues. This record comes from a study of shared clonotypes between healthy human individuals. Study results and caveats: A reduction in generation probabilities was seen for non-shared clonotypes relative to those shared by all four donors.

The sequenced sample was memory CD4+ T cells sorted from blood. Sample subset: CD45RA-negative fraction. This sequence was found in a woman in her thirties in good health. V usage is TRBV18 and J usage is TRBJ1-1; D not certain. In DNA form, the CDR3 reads TGTGCCAGCTCACGATCGGTTCCAGGCTCGAACACTGAAGCTTTCTTT. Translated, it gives CASSRSVPGSNTEAFF.